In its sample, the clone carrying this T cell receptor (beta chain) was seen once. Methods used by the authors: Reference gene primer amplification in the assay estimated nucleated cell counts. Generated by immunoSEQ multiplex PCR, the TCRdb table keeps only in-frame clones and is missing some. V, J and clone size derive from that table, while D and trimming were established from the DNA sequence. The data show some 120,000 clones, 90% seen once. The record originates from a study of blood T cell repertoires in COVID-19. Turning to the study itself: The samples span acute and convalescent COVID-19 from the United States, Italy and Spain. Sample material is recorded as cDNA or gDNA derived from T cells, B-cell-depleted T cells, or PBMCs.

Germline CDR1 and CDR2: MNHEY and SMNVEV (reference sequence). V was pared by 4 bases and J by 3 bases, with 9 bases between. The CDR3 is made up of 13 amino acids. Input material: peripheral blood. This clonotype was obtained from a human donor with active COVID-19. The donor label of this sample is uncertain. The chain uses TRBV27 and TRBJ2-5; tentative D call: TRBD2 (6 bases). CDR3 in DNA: TGTGCCAGCAGTTGGGGACTTGAAGAGACCCAGTACTTC. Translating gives CASSWGLEETQYF.